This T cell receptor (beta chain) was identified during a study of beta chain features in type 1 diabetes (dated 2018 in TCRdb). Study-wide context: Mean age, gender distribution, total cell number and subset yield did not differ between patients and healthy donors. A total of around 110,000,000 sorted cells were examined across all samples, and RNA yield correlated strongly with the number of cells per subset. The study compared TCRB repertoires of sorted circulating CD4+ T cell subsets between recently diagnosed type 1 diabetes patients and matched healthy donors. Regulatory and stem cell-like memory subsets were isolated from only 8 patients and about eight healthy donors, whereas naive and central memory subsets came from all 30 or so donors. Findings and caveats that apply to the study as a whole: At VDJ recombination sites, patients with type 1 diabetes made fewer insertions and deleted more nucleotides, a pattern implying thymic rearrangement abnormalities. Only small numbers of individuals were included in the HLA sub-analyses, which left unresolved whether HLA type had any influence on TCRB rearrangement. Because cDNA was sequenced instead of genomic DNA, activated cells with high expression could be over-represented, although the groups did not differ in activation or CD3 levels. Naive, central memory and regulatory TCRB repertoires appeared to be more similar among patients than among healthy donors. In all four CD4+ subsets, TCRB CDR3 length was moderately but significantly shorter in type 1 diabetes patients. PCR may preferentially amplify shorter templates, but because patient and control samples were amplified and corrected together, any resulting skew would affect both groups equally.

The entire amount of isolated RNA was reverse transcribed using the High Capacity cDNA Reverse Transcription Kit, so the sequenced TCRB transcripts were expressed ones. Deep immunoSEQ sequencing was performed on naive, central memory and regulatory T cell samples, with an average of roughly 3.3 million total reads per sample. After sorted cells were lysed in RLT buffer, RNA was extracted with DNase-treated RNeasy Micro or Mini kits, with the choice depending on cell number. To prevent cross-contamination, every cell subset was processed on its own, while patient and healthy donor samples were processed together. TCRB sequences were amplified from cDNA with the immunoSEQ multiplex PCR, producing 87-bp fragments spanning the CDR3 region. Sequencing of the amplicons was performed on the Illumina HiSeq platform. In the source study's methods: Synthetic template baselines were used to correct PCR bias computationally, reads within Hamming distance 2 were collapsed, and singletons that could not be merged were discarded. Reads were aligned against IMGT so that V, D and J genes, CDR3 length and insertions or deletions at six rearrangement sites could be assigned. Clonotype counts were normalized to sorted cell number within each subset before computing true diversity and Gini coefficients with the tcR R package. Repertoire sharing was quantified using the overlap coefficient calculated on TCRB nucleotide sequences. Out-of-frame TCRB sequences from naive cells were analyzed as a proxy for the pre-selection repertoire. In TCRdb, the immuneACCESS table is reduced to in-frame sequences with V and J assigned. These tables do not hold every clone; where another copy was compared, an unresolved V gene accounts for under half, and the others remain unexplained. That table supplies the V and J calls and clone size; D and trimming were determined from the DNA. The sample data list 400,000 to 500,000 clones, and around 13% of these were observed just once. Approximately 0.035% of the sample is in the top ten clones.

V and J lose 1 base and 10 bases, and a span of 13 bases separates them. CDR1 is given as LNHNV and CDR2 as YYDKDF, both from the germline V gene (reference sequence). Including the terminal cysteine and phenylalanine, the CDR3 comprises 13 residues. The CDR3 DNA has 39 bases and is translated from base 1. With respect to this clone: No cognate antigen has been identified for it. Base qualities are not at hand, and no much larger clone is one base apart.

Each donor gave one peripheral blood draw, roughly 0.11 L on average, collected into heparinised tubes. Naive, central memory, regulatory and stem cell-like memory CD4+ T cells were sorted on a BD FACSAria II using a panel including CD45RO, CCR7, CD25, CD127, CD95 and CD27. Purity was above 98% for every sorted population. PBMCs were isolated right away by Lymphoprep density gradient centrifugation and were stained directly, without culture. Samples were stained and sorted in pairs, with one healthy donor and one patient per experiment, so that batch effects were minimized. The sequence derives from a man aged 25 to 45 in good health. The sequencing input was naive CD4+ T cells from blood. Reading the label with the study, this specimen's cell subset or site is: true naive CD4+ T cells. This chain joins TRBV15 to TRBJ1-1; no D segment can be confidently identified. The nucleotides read TGTGCCACCAGCAGAGGCTCTGGCTCAGGAGCTTTCTTT. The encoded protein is CATSRGSGSGAFF. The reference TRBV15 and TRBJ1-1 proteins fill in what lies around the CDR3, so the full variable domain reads DAMVIQNPRYQVTQFGKPVTLSCSQTLNHNVMYWYQQKSSQAPKLLFHYYDKDFNNEADTPDNFQSRRPNTSFCFLDIRSPGLGDTAMYLCATSRGSGSGAFFGQGTRLTVV.